This T cell receptor (beta chain) was sequenced during a study of early T cells in non-severe SARS-CoV-2 infection (dated by TCRdb to the early 2020s). For the wider study: Bulk RNA from unsorted whole blood was used for TCR sequencing, so alpha and beta chains could not be paired.

This clonotype came up a few times. There is no known antigen for this receptor. Qualities for individual bases were not recorded, and no much larger clone is one base off. The receptor library was made with 5' RACE. The instrument was a NextSeq 500. To correct for sequencing error and PCR bias, the TCR library protocol tagged individual cDNA molecules with unique molecular identifiers. Sequencing covered both TCR alpha and beta chains, and within each sample the abundances of alpha and beta sequences were tightly co-correlated. The authors' pipeline ran thus. Decombinator V4 was used to annotate TCR sequences for V gene, J gene and CDR3. TCRs were defined as expanded if a significant change between any two time points was detected under a Poisson model with p below 0.0001. TCR abundances were normalised to the total number of TCRs sequenced per sample and were expressed as counts per million. TRAV1-2 paired with TRAJ12, TRAJ20 or TRAJ33 defined MAIT TCRs, while TRAV10 paired with TRAJ18 defined iNKT TCRs. VDJdb, accessed on 1 November 2021, was searched for TCRs annotated for CMV, EBV and SARS-CoV-2, and TCRs annotated for more than one antigen were excluded. TCRdb reprocessed the public reads (quality trimming at Q25 with fastp, clone calling with MiXCR) and kept in-frame beta chains. One record per CDR3 amino acid sequence lists the most common genes and DNA. TCRdb, rather than the study authors, made the V and J calls. The sample table contains 55,000 to 75,000 distinct CDR3 sequences; only one count was recorded for 9% to 10% of them. Roughly a sixth of the sample goes to the ten largest clones.

The study was a case-control design nested within a healthcare worker cohort in London, UK, with weekly nasopharyngeal swab PCR tests and blood sampling. Healthcare workers were enrolled in the week of the UK lockdown, from 23 to 31 March 2020, and were followed every week for up to 16 weeks. Taken from cysteine to phenylalanine, the CDR3 has 16 residues. Just CDR3 DNA is preserved here, 48 bases in frame from base 1. The V end gives up 2 bases and the J end 11 bases, leaving 10 bases in the junction not matched to a gene. The germline V gene encodes CDR1 MNHNY and CDR2 SVGAGI (reference sequence). General conclusions and limits of the study: VDJdb matching was skewed toward anti-spike CD8 responses and likely underestimated virus-specific expansions by missing private and CD4 specificities.

Sequencing used whole blood, obtained at baseline. The TCR was taken from an adult who was a healthcare worker with PCR-confirmed SARS-CoV-2 infection or an uninfected control (not recorded which). The chain joins TRBV6-6 to TRBJ2-2, with TRBD2 matching 11 junction bases. The CDR3 in this case is CASSYVGLAVIRELFF. The nucleotide sequence is given as TGTGCCAGCAGTTACGTGGGACTAGCGGTCATAAGAGAGCTGTTTTTT.